The rows below give T cell receptor beta chains drawn from one sample of a study of blood T cell repertoires in COVID-19. Measured with immunoSEQ multiplex PCR; TCRdb has only the in-frame clones, and not every one. Of roughly 260,000 clones in the sample, around nine tenths were seen once. Sequencing used PBMCs or T cells enriched from blood (not recorded which). Source of these receptors: a young woman who had recovered from COVID-19. Both conserved end residues are part of each CDR3. A D gene is named only where the DNA matches it firmly. Clone size, where shown, is once, few, many, or a class for clones that have expanded.

>TRBJ2-1|TRBD2|TRBV10-1|NA
TGCGCCAGCAGTCACTCTGGCGGGAGAGGCGATGAGCAGTTCTTC
CASSHSGGRGDEQFF
>TRBJ2-4|TRBD2|TRBV5-1|NA
TGCGCCAGCAGCTTGTGGGGGCAACTAGCGGGAGACGCCAAAAACATTCAGTACTTC
CASSLWGQLAGDAKNIQYF
>TRBJ2-3|TRBD1|TRBV28|NA
TGTGCCAGCAGTTTATGGGGCAGGGGGACAGATACGCAGTATTTT
CASSLWGRGTDTQYF
>TRBJ1-5|NA|TRBV5-5|NA
TGTGCCAGCAGCTTGGCCGGAGGGAGGGGGGATCAGCCCCAGCATTTT
CASSLAGGRGDQPQHF
>TRBJ2-7|NA|TRBV19|NA
TGTGCCAGTAGTATCGGAGGGAACGAGCAGTACTTC
CASSIGGNEQYF
>TRBJ2-2|NA|TRBV5-1|once
TGCGCCAGCAGCCTAGGACAGCGTCCGAACACCGGGGAGCTGTTTTTT
CASSLGQRPNTGELFF
>TRBJ2-5|NA|TRBV5-1|NA
TGCGCCAGCAGCACTATTTCGTCCGGGACACAAGAGACCCAGTACTTC
CASSTISSGTQETQYF
>TRBJ1-2|TRBD1|TRBV7-2|once
TGTGCCAGCAGCTTAGATCCGCAGGGGGCGCCTGGCTACACCTTC
CASSLDPQGAPGYTF
>TRBJ2-7|TRBD1|TRBV11-2|few
TGTGCCAGCAGCGTGCGGACAGGGGGCTCCTACGAGCAGTACTTC
CASSVRTGGSYEQYF
>TRBJ1-1|NA|TRBV29-1|NA
TGCAGCGCTGGGAGTTTGGAGAGGACCATGAACACTGAAGCTTTCTTT
CSAGSLERTMNTEAFF
>TRBJ2-1|NA|TRBV7-8|NA
TGTGCCAGCAGCCCGACCTATTTTAGTCAGCGAAGCTCCTACAATGAGCAGTTCTTC
CASSPTYFSQRSSYNEQFF
>TRBJ2-7|TRBD1|TRBV7-2|NA
TGTGCCAGCAGCCCAGGGACAGAAAACTACGAGCAGTACTTC
CASSPGTENYEQYF
>TRBJ2-1|TRBD2|TRBV9|NA
TGTGCCAGCAGCGGAGGACTAGCGGGGGGGCCCGAGTTCTTC
CASSGGLAGGPEFF
>TRBJ2-7|NA|TRBV7-9|NA
TGTGCCAGCAGCTCTACCACGGGGGTATACGAGCAGTACTTC
CASSSTTGVYEQYF
>TRBJ2-1|NA|TRBV7-9|NA
TGTGCCAGCGGGCGAAGGGGGGGGACCTACAATGAGCAGTTCTTC
CASGRRGGTYNEQFF
>TRBJ2-2|TRBD1|TRBV5-1|NA
TGCGCCAGCAGCCACAGGGACAGGGGATCGAACACCGGGGAGCTGTTTTTT
CASSHRDRGSNTGELFF
>TRBJ2-1|NA|TRBV19|NA
TGTGCCAGTAGTATAGTACGGGTAGGAGGGGATGAGCAGTTCTTC
CASSIVRVGGDEQFF